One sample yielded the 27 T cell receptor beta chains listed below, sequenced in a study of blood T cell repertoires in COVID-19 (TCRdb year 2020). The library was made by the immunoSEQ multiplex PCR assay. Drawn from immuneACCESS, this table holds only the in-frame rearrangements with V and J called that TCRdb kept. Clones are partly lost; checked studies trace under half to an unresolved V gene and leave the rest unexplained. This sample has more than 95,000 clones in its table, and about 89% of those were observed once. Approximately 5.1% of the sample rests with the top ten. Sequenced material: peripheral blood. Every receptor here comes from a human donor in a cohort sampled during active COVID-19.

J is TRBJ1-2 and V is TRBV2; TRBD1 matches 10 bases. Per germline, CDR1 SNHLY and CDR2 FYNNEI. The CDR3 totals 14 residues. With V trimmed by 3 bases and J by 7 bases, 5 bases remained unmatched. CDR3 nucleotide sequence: TGTGCCAGCAGTGAGGGACAGGGGTCCTCTGGCTACACCTTC. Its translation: CASSEGQGSSGYTF.

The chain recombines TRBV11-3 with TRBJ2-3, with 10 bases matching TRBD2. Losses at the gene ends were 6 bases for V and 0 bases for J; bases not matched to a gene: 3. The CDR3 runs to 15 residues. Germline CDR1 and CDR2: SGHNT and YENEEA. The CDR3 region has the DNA TGTGCCAGCAGACCGGGACTAGCGAGCACAGATACGCAGTATTTT. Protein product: CASRPGLASTDTQYF.

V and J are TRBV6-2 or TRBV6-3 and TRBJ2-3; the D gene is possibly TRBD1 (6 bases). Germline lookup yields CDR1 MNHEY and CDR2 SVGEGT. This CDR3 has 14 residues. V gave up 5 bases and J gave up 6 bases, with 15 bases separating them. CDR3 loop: CASSREQGPDTQYF. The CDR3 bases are TGTGCCAGCAGTCGAGAACAGGGTCCGGATACGCAGTATTTT.

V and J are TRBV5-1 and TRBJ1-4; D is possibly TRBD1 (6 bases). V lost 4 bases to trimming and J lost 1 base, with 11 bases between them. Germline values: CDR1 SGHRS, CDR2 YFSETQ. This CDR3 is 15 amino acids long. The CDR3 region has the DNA TGCGCCAGCAGCAGGGGGGGCGGAACTAATGAAAAACTGTTTTTT. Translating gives CASSRGGGTNEKLFF. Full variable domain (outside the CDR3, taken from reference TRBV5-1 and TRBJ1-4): KAGVTQTPRYLIKTRGQQVTLSCSPISGHRSVSWYQQTPGQGLQFLFEYFSETQRNKGNFPGRFSGRQFSNSRSEMNVSTLELGDSALYLCASSRGGGTNEKLFFGSGTQLSVL.

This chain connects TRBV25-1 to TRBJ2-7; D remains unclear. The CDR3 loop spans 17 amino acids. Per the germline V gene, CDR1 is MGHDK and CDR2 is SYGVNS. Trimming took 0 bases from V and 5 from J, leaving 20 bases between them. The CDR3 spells CASSEYTPTQTTHEQYF. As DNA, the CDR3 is TGTGCCAGCAGTGAATATACCCCCACACAGACAACCCACGAGCAGTACTTC.

The CDR3 here is CASSERGWGGRAYEQYF. DNA of the CDR3: TGTGCCAGCAGTGAACGCGGATGGGGCGGGAGAGCCTACGAGCAGTACTTC. The chain recombines TRBV6-1 with TRBJ2-7, with 7 bases fitting TRBD2. Trimming took 2 bases from V and 2 from J; bases not matched to a gene: 12. The CDR3 loop spans 17 amino acids. Germline CDR1 is MNHNS and CDR2 is SASEGT.

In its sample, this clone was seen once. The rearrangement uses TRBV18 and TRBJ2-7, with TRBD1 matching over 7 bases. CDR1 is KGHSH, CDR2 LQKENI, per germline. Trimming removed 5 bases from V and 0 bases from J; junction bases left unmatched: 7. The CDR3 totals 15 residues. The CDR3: CASSSDRQSSYEQYF. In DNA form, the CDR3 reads TGTGCCAGCTCATCGGACAGGCAAAGCTCCTACGAGCAGTACTTC.

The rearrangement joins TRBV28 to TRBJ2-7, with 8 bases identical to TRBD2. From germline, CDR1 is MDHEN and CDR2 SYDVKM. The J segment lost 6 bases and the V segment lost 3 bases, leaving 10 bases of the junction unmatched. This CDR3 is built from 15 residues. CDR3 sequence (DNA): TGTGCCAGCAGTTTCGTAATAGCGGGAACTATCGAGCAGTACTTC. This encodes CASSFVIAGTIEQYF.

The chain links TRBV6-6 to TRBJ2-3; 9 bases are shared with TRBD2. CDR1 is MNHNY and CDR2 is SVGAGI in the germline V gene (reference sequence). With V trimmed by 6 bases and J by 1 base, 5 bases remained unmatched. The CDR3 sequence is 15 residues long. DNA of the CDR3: TGTGCCAGCAGAGCCAGACTAGCGGGCACAGATACGCAGTATTTT. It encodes CASRARLAGTDTQYF.

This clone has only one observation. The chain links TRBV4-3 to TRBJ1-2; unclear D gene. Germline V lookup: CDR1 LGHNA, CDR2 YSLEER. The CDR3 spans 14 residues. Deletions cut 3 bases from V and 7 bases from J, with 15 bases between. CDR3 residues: CASSHGDGGGGYTF. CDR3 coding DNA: TGCGCCAGCAGCCACGGTGACGGTGGAGGTGGCTACACCTTC.

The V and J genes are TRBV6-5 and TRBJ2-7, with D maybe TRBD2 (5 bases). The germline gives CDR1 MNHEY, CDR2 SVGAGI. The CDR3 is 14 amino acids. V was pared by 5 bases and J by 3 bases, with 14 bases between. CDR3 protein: CASSIGTAGYEQYF. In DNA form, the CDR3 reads TGTGCCAGCAGTATCGGCACTGCGGGCTACGAGCAGTACTTC.

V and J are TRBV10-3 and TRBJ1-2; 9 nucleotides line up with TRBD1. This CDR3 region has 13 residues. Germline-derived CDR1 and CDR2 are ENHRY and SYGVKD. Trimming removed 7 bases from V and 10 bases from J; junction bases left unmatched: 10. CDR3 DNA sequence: TGTGCCATCAAATCCGGGACAGGGAGTGCCTACACCTTC. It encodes CAIKSGTGSAYTF.

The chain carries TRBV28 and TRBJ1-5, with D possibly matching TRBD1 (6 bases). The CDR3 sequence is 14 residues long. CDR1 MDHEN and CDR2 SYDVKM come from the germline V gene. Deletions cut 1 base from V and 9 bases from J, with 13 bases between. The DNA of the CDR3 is TGTGCCAGCAGTTTATCGACAGGCACTCGGCCCCAGCATTTT. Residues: CASSLSTGTRPQHF.

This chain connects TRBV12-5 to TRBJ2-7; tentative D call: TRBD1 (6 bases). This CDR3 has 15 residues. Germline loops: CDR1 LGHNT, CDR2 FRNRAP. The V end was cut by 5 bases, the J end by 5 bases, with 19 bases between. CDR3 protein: CASGPDRYPYHEQYF. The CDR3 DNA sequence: TGTGCTAGTGGTCCTGACAGGTATCCCTACCACGAGCAGTACTTC.

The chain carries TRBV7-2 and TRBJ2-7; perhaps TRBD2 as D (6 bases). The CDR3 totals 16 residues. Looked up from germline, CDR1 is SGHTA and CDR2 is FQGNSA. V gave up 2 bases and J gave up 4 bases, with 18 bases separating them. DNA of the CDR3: TGTGCCAGCAGCTTATGGGGGGAGGAGTTGTTTTACGAGCAGTACTTC. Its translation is CASSLWGEELFYEQYF. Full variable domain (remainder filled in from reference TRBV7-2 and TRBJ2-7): GAGVSQSPSNKVTEKGKDVELRCDPISGHTALYWYRQSLGQGLEFLIYFQGNSAPDKSGLPSDRFSAERTGGSVSTLTIQRTQQEDSAVYLCASSLWGEELFYEQYFGPGTRLTVT.

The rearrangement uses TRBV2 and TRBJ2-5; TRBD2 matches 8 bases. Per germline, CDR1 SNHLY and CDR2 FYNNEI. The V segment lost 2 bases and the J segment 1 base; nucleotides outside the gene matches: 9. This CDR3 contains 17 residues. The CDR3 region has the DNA TGTGCCAGCAGTGAACCCGTGGGACTAGGGGGCCAAGAGACCCAGTACTTC. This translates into CASSEPVGLGGQETQYF. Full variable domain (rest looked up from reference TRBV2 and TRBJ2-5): EPEVTQTPSHQVTQMGQEVILRCVPISNHLYFYWYRQILGQKVEFLVSFYNNEISEKSEIFDDQFSVERPDGSNFTLKIRSTKLEDSAMYFCASSEPVGLGGQETQYFGPGTRLLVL.

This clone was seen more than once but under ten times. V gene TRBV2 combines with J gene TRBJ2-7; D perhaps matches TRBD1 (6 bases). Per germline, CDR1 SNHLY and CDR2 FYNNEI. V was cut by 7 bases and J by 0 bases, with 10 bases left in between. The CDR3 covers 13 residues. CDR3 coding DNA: TGTGCCAGCAAAGGGGGAGTCTCCTACGAGCAGTACTTC. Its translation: CASKGGVSYEQYF.

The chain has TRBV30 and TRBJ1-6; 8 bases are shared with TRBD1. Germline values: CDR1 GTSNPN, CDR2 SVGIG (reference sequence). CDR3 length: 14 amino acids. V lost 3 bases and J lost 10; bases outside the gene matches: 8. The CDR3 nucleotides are TGTGCCTGGAGGATCCAGGGGGCTGAATCACCCCTCCACTTT. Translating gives CAWRIQGAESPLHF.

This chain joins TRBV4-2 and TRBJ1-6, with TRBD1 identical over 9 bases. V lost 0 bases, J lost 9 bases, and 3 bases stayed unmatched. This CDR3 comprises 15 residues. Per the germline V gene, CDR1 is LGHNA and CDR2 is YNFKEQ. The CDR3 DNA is TGTGCCAGCAGCCAAGATCCACAGGGGGCTTCACCCCTCCACTTT. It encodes CASSQDPQGASPLHF.

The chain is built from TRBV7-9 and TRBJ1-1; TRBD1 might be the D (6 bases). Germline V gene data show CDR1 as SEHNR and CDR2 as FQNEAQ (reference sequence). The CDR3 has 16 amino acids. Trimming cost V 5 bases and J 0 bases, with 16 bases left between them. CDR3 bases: TGTGCCAGCAGCCGGAAGTCCAGGGACATGAACACTGAAGCTTTCTTT. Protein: CASSRKSRDMNTEAFF.

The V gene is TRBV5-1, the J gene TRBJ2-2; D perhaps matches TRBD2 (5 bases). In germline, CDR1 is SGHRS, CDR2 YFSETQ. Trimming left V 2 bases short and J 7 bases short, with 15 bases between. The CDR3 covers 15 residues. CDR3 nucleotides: TGCGCCAGCAGCTTTACCGGCGGGTTAAACGGGGAGCTGTTTTTT. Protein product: CASSFTGGLNGELFF. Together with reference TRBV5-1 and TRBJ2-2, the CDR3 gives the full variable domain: KAGVTQTPRYLIKTRGQQVTLSCSPISGHRSVSWYQQTPGQGLQFLFEYFSETQRNKGNFPGRFSGRQFSNSRSEMNVSTLELGDSALYLCASSFTGGLNGELFFGEGSRLTVL.

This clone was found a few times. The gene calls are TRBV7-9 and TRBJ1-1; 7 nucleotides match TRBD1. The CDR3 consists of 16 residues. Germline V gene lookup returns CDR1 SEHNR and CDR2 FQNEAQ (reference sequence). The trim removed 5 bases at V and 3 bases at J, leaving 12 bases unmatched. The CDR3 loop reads CASSQRQGELYTEAFF. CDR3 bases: TGTGCCAGCAGCCAAAGGCAGGGGGAGCTGTACACTGAAGCTTTCTTT.

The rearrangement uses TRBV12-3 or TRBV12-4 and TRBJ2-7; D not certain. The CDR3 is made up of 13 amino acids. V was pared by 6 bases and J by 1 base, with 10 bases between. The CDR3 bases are TGTGCCAGCAGCCCGGGTCGGTCCTACGAGCAGTACTTC. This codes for CASSPGRSYEQYF.

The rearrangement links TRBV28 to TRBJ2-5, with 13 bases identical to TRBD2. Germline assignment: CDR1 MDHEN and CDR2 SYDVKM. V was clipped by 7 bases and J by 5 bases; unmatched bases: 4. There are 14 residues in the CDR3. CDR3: CASTTSGRSETQYF. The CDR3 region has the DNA TGTGCCAGCACGACTAGCGGGAGGTCCGAGACCCAGTACTTC.

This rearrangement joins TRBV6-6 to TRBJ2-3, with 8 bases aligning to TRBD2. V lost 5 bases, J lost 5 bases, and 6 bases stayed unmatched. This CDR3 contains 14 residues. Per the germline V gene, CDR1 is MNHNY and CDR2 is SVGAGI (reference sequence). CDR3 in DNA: TGTGCCAGCAGTCCAGCGGGAGCGGGAGATACGCAGTATTTT. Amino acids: CASSPAGAGDTQYF.

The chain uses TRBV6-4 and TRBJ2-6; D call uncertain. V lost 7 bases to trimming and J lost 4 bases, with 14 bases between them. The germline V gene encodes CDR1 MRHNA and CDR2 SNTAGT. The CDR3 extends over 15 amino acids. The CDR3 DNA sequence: TGTGCCAGCAAACCTTACGGTTCCGGGGCCAACGTCCTGACTTTC. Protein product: CASKPYGSGANVLTF.

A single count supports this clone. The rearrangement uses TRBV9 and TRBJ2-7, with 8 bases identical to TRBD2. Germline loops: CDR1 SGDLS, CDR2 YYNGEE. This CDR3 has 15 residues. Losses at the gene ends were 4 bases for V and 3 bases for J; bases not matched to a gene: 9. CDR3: CASSPSGGRIYEQYF. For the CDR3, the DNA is TGTGCCAGCAGCCCCAGCGGGGGCCGGATCTACGAGCAGTACTTC.